Listed here are 12 T cell receptor beta chains from one sample, sequenced in a study of identical twins. TCRdb passed the 5' RACE reads through MiXCR, listing each CDR3 protein once. Among hundreds of thousands of distinct CDR3 sequences listed, roughly 8% were seen once. The sample was also linked to a second study, of yellow fever vaccine responses in identical twins.

The sample was PBMCs. The source is a young woman in good health.

CDR3 residues: CAINPGGTDTQYF. DNA of the CDR3: TGTGCCATCAACCCGGGCGGAACAGATACGCAGTATTTT. The rearrangement joins TRBV10-3 to TRBJ2-3; no reliable D call. Between the trimmed V and J ends, which lost 7 bases and 3 bases, there was a span of 11 bases. This CDR3 comprises 13 residues. In germline, CDR1 is ENHRY, CDR2 SYGVKD.

In its sample, this clonotype was seen a few times. Written as DNA, the CDR3 is TGCGCCAGCAGCCAAGGCGGGAACACAGATACGCAGTATTTT. Translated: CASSQGGNTDTQYF. The gene calls are TRBV4-3 and TRBJ2-3, with D possibly TRBD2 on 6 matching bases. There are 14 residues in the CDR3. Germline CDR1 is LGHNA and CDR2 is YSLEER. V dropped 1 base and J dropped 2 bases, with 7 bases sitting between them.

In regard to this clonotype: The junction and the germline gene differ at one end; a read error may be behind it. This chain joins TRBV5-1 and TRBJ2-7; 11 positions match TRBD2. This CDR3 contains 15 residues. Germline values: CDR1 SGHRS, CDR2 YFSETQ. Here the CDR3 DNA reads TGCCCCAGCAGCCTAGGGACTAGCGGAACCTACGAGCAGTACTTC. It is translated as CPSSLGTSGTYEQYF.

CDR3 sequence: CASSANRGRPYEQYF. The CDR3 nucleotides are TGTGCCAGCAGCGCAAACAGGGGACGACCTTACGAGCAGTACTTC. The genes are TRBV7-2 and TRBJ2-7; TRBD1 aligns across 7 bases. Trimming cost V 5 bases and J 4 bases; bases outside gene matches: 11. There are 15 residues in the CDR3. Looked up from germline, CDR1 is SGHTA and CDR2 is FQGNSA.

The CDR3 DNA reads as TGTGCCAGCAGCTTCCTCGGAAAGGGATATTACGAGCAGTACTTC. Amino acid sequence: CASSFLGKGYYEQYF. The chain links TRBV11-2 to TRBJ2-7; no reliable D call. This CDR3 spans 15 amino acids. CDR1 is SGHAT, CDR2 FQNNGV, per germline. Trimming shortened V by 3 bases and J by 4 bases, and 16 bases separated the two germline ends.

This chain joins TRBV19 and TRBJ2-2; TRBD1 matches at 8 bases. Germline V gene lookup returns CDR1 LNHDA and CDR2 SQIVND (reference sequence). The CDR3 runs to 15 residues. The V segment lost 5 bases and the J segment 7 bases; nucleotides outside the gene matches: 9. CDR3 residues: CASSPWTGTIGELFF. CDR3 coding DNA: TGTGCCAGTAGTCCCTGGACAGGGACCATCGGGGAGCTGTTTTTT.

This clonotype was observed a few times. The chain links TRBV27 to TRBJ2-5, with 14 positions matching TRBD2. This CDR3 region has 18 residues. The junction had 11 bases not matched to a gene; V was cut back by 4 bases and J by 4 bases. The germline CDR1 and CDR2 sequences are MNHEY and SMNVEV (reference sequence). The CDR3 nucleotides read TGTGCCAGCAGTTCGACCCGACTAGCGGGAGGGAGATCAGAGACCCAGTACTTC. Translation gives CASSSTRLAGGRSETQYF.

The chain is built from TRBV5-6 and TRBJ1-5; D gene unclear. V shed 4 bases and J shed 0 bases, with 8 bases lying between them. This CDR3 has 14 residues. The germline CDR1 and CDR2 sequences are SGHDT and YYEEEE. The CDR3 DNA follows: TGTGCCAGCAGCCTAAGACCTAGCAATCAGCCCCAGCATTTT. It yields the protein CASSLRPSNQPQHF.

This clonotype came up a few times. The rearrangement uses TRBV18 and TRBJ1-4; no definite D call. The germline gives CDR1 KGHSH, CDR2 LQKENI. V shed 4 bases and J shed 12 bases, with 12 bases lying between them. CDR3 size: 12 residues. CDR3 sequence reads: CASSLITGQLFF. In DNA form, the CDR3 reads TGTGCCAGCTCACTGATCACCGGCCAACTGTTTTTT. The full variable domain, its missing parts supplied by reference TRBV18 and TRBJ1-4, is NAGVMQNPRHLVRRRGQEARLRCSPMKGHSHVYWYRQLPEEGLKFMVYLQKENIIDESGMPKERFSAEFPKEGPSILRIQQVVRGDSAAYFCASSLITGQLFFGSGTQLSVL.

This clonotype was counted a few times. The chain is built from TRBV3-1 and TRBJ1-1; D uncertain. Trimming took 2 bases from V and 1 from J, leaving 11 bases between them. The germline gives CDR1 LGHDT, CDR2 YNNKEL (reference sequence). This CDR3 is 15 amino acids long. DNA for the CDR3: TGTGCCAGCAGCCAACTTTCGGCGGGGAACACTGAAGCTTTCTTT. This encodes CASSQLSAGNTEAFF.

This clonotype came up many times. This chain connects TRBV12-3 or TRBV12-4 to TRBJ1-1; D is unclear. The V end was cut by 3 bases, the J end by 4 bases, with 9 bases between. This CDR3 is built from 13 residues. The DNA of the CDR3 is TGTGCCAGCAGTTTTTTTGAGGGCACTGAAGCTTTCTTT. Protein sequence: CASSFFEGTEAFF.

This clonotype was observed a handful of times. The rearrangement uses TRBV5-1 and TRBJ2-1; D perhaps matches TRBD2 (6 bases). The V gene's germline CDR1 is SGHRS and CDR2 YFSETQ. The CDR3 is 14 amino acids. Between the trimmed V and J ends, which lost 4 bases and 5 bases, there was a span of 13 bases. In DNA form, the CDR3 reads TGCGCCAGCAGCACTCTTGCGGGGAACAATGAGCAGTTCTTC. Residues: CASSTLAGNNEQFF.